This T cell receptor beta chain was captured by sequencing in a study of T cell responses to AZD1222 COVID-19 vaccine. A word on this clone: Its antigen remains unidentified.

The assay was immunoSEQ multiplex PCR, and TCRdb's table has in-frame clones only and misses some. Here the sample spans some 150,000 clones, approximately 90% being singletons. Regarding the study as a whole: Females outnumbered males among donors, who were mostly white British; clonal diversity was possibly underestimated.

The CDR3 loop spans 14 amino acids. The germline gives CDR1 MNHEY, CDR2 SVGAGI. V lost 6 bases to trimming and J lost 6 bases, with 14 bases between them. This TCR was sampled from an adult in good health. The sequencing here drew on peripheral blood, taken on day 0 of AZD1222 vaccination. The rearrangement links TRBV6-5 to TRBJ1-4, with D perhaps matching TRBD1 (5 bases). The CDR3 DNA reads TGTGCCAGCAGAACAGGCAAAGCTGATGAAAAACTGTTTTTT. The encoded protein is CASRTGKADEKLFF.